This T cell receptor beta chain was found in a study of shared clonotypes between healthy human individuals. General observations from the study: The represented genetic and exposure-history diversity was limited by the small number of donors. Generally, naive subsets came out with larger estimated richness than memory subsets. The sampled material consisted only of blood, and tissue repertoires are likely to differ.

CDR3 size: 13 residues. J lost 1 base, V lost 4 bases, and 1 base had no gene match. Germline CDR1 and CDR2: LNHDA and SQIVND (reference sequence). Points on this clone: Its antigen is as yet unknown. This CDR3 is also generated by other DNA sequences in the sample.

It was about 210 ng DNA, 25,000 to 35,000 T cell genomes, that sorted-subset replicate PCRs used. The method was immunoSEQ multiplex PCR; TCRdb's version includes in-frame clones alone and lacks a portion of them. The repertoire consists of around 2.3 million clones, with 90% to 97% occurring once and the leading ten covering roughly 0.13%. Material for sequencing was naive CD4+ T cells sorted from blood. Noted subset: CD45RA+ positively selected. The sequence was collected from a man aged 18 to 35 in good health. V is TRBV19 and J is TRBJ2-7; 7 positions match TRBD1. CDR3 amino acids: CASSKGQSYEQYF. CDR3 DNA sequence: TGTGCCAGTAGTAAGGGACAGTCCTACGAGCAGTACTTC.